The 10 T cell receptor beta chains listed next were all sequenced from one sample in a study of human T cells and chemical hapten exposure. Time point noted: pre-sensitization, week 0. Treatment given: therapeutic diphenylcyclopropenone sensitization with weekly scalp DPC. The study extracted total RNA from unfractionated whole blood. One entry per CDR3 protein, called by TCRdb with MiXCR from the RACE reads. This table holds roughly 56,000 distinct CDR3 sequences, 9.5% to 10% found once. The input for sequencing was whole blood, taken in connection with sensitization to the hapten diphenylcyclopropenone (DPC). Source of these receptors: a woman in her 30s with alopecia areata. Some clones in this sample may be carry-over from other donors' samples.

This clonotype was detected only a few times. The rearrangement links TRBV7-2 to TRBJ2-7; perhaps TRBD2 as D (6 bases). The CDR3 contains 17 residues. V gave up 1 base and J gave up 0 bases, with 16 bases separating them. The germline V gene has CDR1 SGHTA and CDR2 FQGNSA. The DNA of the CDR3 is TGTGCCAGCAGCTTAGGAATCGGCGGGAAGAGCTCCTACGAGCAGTACTTC. As protein: CASSLGIGGKSSYEQYF.

This clonotype was observed at least ten times. The J gene is TRBJ1-2, the V gene TRBV4-3; no definite D call. V dropped 1 base and J dropped 0 bases, with 9 bases sitting between them. Germline V gene sequence: CDR1 LGHNA, CDR2 YSLEER. The CDR3 has 15 residues. In nucleotides, the CDR3 is TGCGCCAGCAGCCAAGGAGGCTTTTCTAACTATGGCTACACCTTC. It yields the protein CASSQGGFSNYGYTF.

The table lists this clonotype with a few counts. V usage is TRBV4-3 and J usage is TRBJ2-3; the match to TRBD2 covers 8 bases. V trimming: 3 bases; J trimming: 2 bases; junction bases outside the gene matches: 4. Germline V CDR1 and CDR2: LGHNA, YSLEER. The CDR3 extends over 15 amino acids. The CDR3 loop reads CASSHTSGNTDTQYF. The DNA for the CDR3 is TGCGCCAGCAGCCACACTAGCGGAAACACAGATACGCAGTATTTT.

In its sample, this clonotype was seen many times. V is TRBV5-1 and J is TRBJ1-2; D gene uncertain. With 5 bases removed from V and 8 bases from J, the gap between germline ends came to 19 bases. Germline lookup yields CDR1 SGHRS and CDR2 YFSETQ. The CDR3 spans 14 residues. The CDR3 protein is CASRVINDGEGYTF. The CDR3 region has the DNA TGCGCCAGCAGGGTCATTAACGACGGGGAAGGCTACACCTTC. Full variable domain (outside the CDR3, taken from reference TRBV5-1 and TRBJ1-2): KAGVTQTPRYLIKTRGQQVTLSCSPISGHRSVSWYQQTPGQGLQFLFEYFSETQRNKGNFPGRFSGRQFSNSRSEMNVSTLELGDSALYLCASRVINDGEGYTFGSGTRLTVV.

This clonotype was recorded at least ten times. The chain combines TRBV12-3 or TRBV12-4 with TRBJ1-4; 9 bases line up with TRBD1. The ends lost 1 base at V and 10 bases at J; junction bases unmatched: 4. The CDR3 is 14 amino acids. The CDR3 DNA reads TGTGCCAGCAGTTTAGGGACAGGGGTGCGAAAACTGTTTTTT. Encoded protein: CASSLGTGVRKLFF.

CDR3 nucleotide sequence: TGTGCCAGCAGTTACGGGGACAGGGAAGAGCAGTTCTTC. This encodes CASSYGDREEQFF. The gene calls are TRBV6-5 and TRBJ2-1, with TRBD1 matching over 9 bases. J gave up 10 bases and V 2 bases, and 3 bases lay outside the gene matches. From germline, CDR1 is MNHEY and CDR2 SVGAGI. The CDR3 contains 13 residues.

This clonotype has only a few counts. This chain joins TRBV10-2 and TRBJ2-3, with 8 nucleotides matching TRBD2. The junction had 6 bases not matched to a gene; V was cut back by 3 bases and J by 1 base. The CDR3 spans 16 residues. From germline, CDR1 is WSHSY and CDR2 SAAADI. CDR3 loop: CASSDRSGGGTDTQYF. In nucleotides, the CDR3 is TGCGCCAGCAGTGACCGGAGCGGGGGAGGCACAGATACGCAGTATTTT.

The CDR3 loop is CASSSAGALSNQPQHF. The CDR3 DNA follows: TGTGCCAGCAGCTCGGCGGGGGCGTTGAGCAATCAGCCCCAGCATTTT. The chain has TRBV5-6 and TRBJ1-5, with D perhaps TRBD1 (6 bases). CDR3 length: 16 residues. The ends were cut back, 3 bases at V and 1 base at J, with 14 bases in the middle. Germline V gene lookup returns CDR1 SGHDT and CDR2 YYEEEE.

This clonotype was detected only a few times. The genes are TRBV6-1 and TRBJ2-3; D gene unclear. Germline V gene sequence: CDR1 MNHNS, CDR2 SASEGT. V lost 4 bases, J lost 1 base, and 12 bases lay in between. CDR3 length: 15 amino acids. This CDR3 reads CASSVHRLGTDTQYF. The CDR3 DNA is TGTGCCAGCAGTGTACACCGGTTGGGCACAGATACGCAGTATTTT.

The chain carries TRBV7-2 and TRBJ2-3; 7 bases align to TRBD1. Unmatched junction bases numbered 7, after V lost 5 bases and J lost 8 bases. From germline, CDR1 is SGHTA and CDR2 FQGNSA. The CDR3 has 13 residues. The CDR3 nucleotides read TGTGCCAGCAGCCCAACAAACAGGGGTACGCAGTATTTT. Translation: CASSPTNRGTQYF.